One sample yielded the 3 T cell receptor beta chains listed below, sequenced in a study of blood T cells in healthy people across ages. It was with a sample-barcoded 5' primer and a J-beta primer mix that a second PCR of roughly 6 to 12 cycles was run. TCRdb passed the 5' RACE reads through MiXCR, listing each CDR3 protein once. The sample lists about 640,000 distinct CDR3 sequences, roughly three fifths occurring once. Sequencing was done on a sample of blood. The origin of the receptors is a man between 60 and 75 years old in good health.

In this sample, this clonotype turned up many times. This rearrangement joins TRBV11-2 to TRBJ2-3; no firm D call. Germline V lookup: CDR1 SGHAT, CDR2 FQNNGV. The V and J ends lost 1 base and 5 bases respectively, with 7 bases between them. The CDR3 has 13 residues. The CDR3 region is CASSLGLEDTQYF. In DNA, the CDR3 is TGTGCCAGCAGCTTAGGTTTGGAAGATACGCAGTATTTT.

This clonotype has a handful of counts. The chain links TRBV29-1 to TRBJ2-3; 7 bases align to TRBD2. Looked up from germline, CDR1 is SQVTM and CDR2 is ANQGSEA. Trimming took 1 base from V and 0 from J; bases not matched to a gene: 4. This CDR3 is 15 amino acids long. CDR3 in amino acids: CSVEGGGRSTDTQYF. The CDR3 bases are TGCAGCGTTGAAGGGGGAGGGCGGAGCACAGATACGCAGTATTTT.

This clonotype was observed a few times. This chain joins TRBV20-1 and TRBJ2-7; D gene unclear. In germline, CDR1 is DFQATT, CDR2 SNEGSKA (reference sequence). The CDR3 covers 11 residues. V lost 7 bases and J 3 bases, leaving 10 bases between the germline ends. The DNA for the CDR3 is TGCAGTGTCCGGACGGACTACGAGCAGTACTTC. This codes for CSVRTDYEQYF.